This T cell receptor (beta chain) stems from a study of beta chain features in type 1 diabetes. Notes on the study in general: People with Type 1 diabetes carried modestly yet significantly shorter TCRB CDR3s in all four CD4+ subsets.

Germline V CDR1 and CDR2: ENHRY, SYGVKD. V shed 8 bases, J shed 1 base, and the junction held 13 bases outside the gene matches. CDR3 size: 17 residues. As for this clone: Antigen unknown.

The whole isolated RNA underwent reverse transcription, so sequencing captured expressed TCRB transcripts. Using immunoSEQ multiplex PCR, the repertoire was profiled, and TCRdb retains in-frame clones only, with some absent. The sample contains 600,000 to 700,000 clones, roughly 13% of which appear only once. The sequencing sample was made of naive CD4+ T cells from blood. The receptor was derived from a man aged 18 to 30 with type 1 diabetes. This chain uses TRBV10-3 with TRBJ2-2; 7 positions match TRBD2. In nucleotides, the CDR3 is TGTGCCATCTCCGAAAGGACTAGTTGGGGGAACACCGGGGAGCTGTTTTTT. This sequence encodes CAISERTSWGNTGELFF.